These 15 T cell receptor beta chains were all obtained from the same sample, sequenced in a study of cytomegalovirus exposure and HLA in healthy donors. PCR amplification relied on 60 Vbeta primers (plus 13 Jbeta primers). Clones were read by immunoSEQ multiplex PCR, and TCRdb kept only the in-frame ones, dropping some. Among over 150,000 clones listed, roughly 78% were seen once. Input material: PBMCs. These receptors all stem from a man in his forties in good health and CMV-seronegative.

As concerns this clone: At one of its ends the junction is not consistent with the germline gene, which may arise from a read error. This chain uses TRBV6-1 with TRBJ2-4, with no clear D. CDR1 and CDR2 from the germline V gene are MNHNS and SASEGT. The CDR3 totals 14 residues. The CDR3 nucleotides read TGTGCCAGCAGGACGCAAGGCGCCAAAAACAGTCAGTACTTC. Protein sequence: CASRTQGAKNSQYF.

CDR3 nucleotide sequence: TGTGCCAGCAGCCTCTCAGCAGGGGCTCAGCCCCAGCATTTT. Translating gives CASSLSAGAQPQHF. This chain joins TRBV7-2 and TRBJ1-5; D possibly corresponds to TRBD1 (6 bases). The V gene lost 5 bases and the J gene lost 6 bases, with 14 bases spanning the gap. The CDR3 spans 14 residues. CDR1 and CDR2 from the germline V gene are SGHTA and FQGNSA.

This clone was seen a handful of times. The chain recombines TRBV5-1 with TRBJ2-2; perhaps TRBD1 as D (6 bases). This CDR3 is 14 amino acids long. Trimming cost V 4 bases and J 4 bases, with 11 bases left between them. Germline CDR1 SGHRS, CDR2 YFSETQ. The chain's CDR3 is CASSPTGSTGELFF. CDR3 DNA sequence: TGCGCCAGCAGCCCGACAGGTTCCACCGGGGAGCTGTTTTTT.

This clone has only one observation. The V call is TRBV5-1, the J call TRBJ1-1; 7 nucleotides agree with TRBD1. V lost 4 bases and J lost 8; bases outside the gene matches: 11. Germline CDR1 SGHRS, CDR2 YFSETQ. The CDR3 has 14 amino acids. The CDR3, as DNA: TGCGCCAGCAGCCTGAATGACCGGGACAGAGAAGCTTTCTTT. Amino acids: CASSLNDRDREAFF.

The chain couples TRBV11-2 to TRBJ2-1; 12 nucleotides align to TRBD2. The V and J ends lost 5 bases and 6 bases, in that order; junction bases with no gene match: 5. CDR1 and CDR2 from the germline V gene are SGHAT and FQNNGV. This CDR3 is 15 amino acids long. As DNA, the CDR3 is TGTGCCAGCAGCGAAACTAGCGGGAGGCCCAATGAGCAGTTCTTC. Protein sequence: CASSETSGRPNEQFF.

The genes are TRBV5-4 and TRBJ2-5; tentative D call: TRBD2 (6 bases). The J call is in doubt because the DNA end fits TRBJ2-7 better. The CDR3 is 14 residues long. Per germline, CDR1 SGHNT and CDR2 YYREEE (reference sequence). CDR3 sequence reads: CASSVTRGGYEQYF. The CDR3 DNA reads as TGTGCCAGCAGCGTGACTAGAGGTGGCTACGAGCAGTACTTC.

The chain carries TRBV7-9 and TRBJ1-5; 10 positions match TRBD1. Germline V lookup: CDR1 SEHNR, CDR2 FQNEAQ (reference sequence). The CDR3 covers 15 residues. The trim removed 5 bases at V and 4 bases at J, leaving 5 bases unmatched. CDR3 in amino acids: CASSLGTGVNQPQHF. As DNA, the CDR3 is TGTGCCAGCAGCCTAGGGACAGGGGTAAATCAGCCCCAGCATTTT. The whole variable domain, filled in from reference TRBV7-9 and TRBJ1-5, reads DTGVSQNPRHKITKRGQNVTFRCDPISEHNRLYWYRQTLGQGPEFLTYFQNEAQLEKSRLLSDRFSAERPKGSFSTLEIQRTEQGDSAMYLCASSLGTGVNQPQHFGDGTRLSIL.

V usage is TRBV7-9 and J usage is TRBJ2-5; TRBD2 agrees at 12 bases. The CDR3 contains 15 residues. CDR1 and CDR2 (germline): SEHNR, FQNEAQ (reference sequence). V gave up 5 bases and J gave up 2 bases; unmatched junction bases: 3. CDR3 loop: CASSGTSGPQETQYF. CDR3 nucleotide sequence: TGTGCCAGCAGCGGGACTAGCGGGCCTCAAGAGACCCAGTACTTC.

The rearrangement links TRBV5-6 to TRBJ1-3; possible D gene TRBD1, 6 bases. The V gene lost 3 bases and the J gene lost 3 bases, with 13 bases spanning the gap. There are 15 residues in the CDR3. Germline V lookup: CDR1 SGHDT, CDR2 YYEEEE. CDR3 in DNA: TGTGCCAGCAGCTCCACAGGGCTGGGTGGAAACACCATATATTTT. Its translation: CASSSTGLGGNTIYF.

The chain links TRBV2 to TRBJ2-1; 9 nucleotides match TRBD1. J lost 6 bases, V lost 5 bases, and 2 bases had no gene match. CDR3 length: 13 residues. The germline V gene encodes CDR1 SNHLY and CDR2 FYNNEI. This CDR3 reads CASSRTGVNEQFF. CDR3 nucleotides: TGTGCCAGCAGTAGGACAGGGGTCAATGAGCAGTTCTTC.

The V and J genes are TRBV19 and TRBJ2-5; D is perhaps TRBD2 (5 bases). Germline CDR1 LNHDA, CDR2 SQIVND (reference sequence). Trimming removed 10 bases at V and 5 bases at J, with 17 bases between. The CDR3 is 13 residues long. CDR3 in amino acids: CATLAPGWETQYF. In DNA, the CDR3 is TGTGCCACCCTAGCACCAGGCTGGGAGACCCAGTACTTC.

The V call is TRBV6-1, the J call TRBJ2-2, with 7 bases matching TRBD1. Per the germline V gene, CDR1 is MNHNS and CDR2 is SASEGT. The CDR3 extends over 15 amino acids. Unmatched junction bases numbered 7, after V lost 6 bases and J lost 3 bases. CDR3 in amino acids: CASRKGTDYTGELFF. CDR3 nucleotide sequence: TGTGCCAGCAGGAAGGGGACAGATTACACCGGGGAGCTGTTTTTT.

The chain is built from TRBV5-6 and TRBJ2-6; D perhaps matches TRBD1 (6 bases). The CDR3 consists of 16 residues. V gave up 6 bases and J gave up 0 bases, with 13 bases separating them. Germline V gives CDR1 SGHDT, CDR2 YYEEEE. CDR3 loop: CASTTRDNSGANVLTF. The CDR3 nucleotides read TGTGCCAGCACCACCAGGGACAACTCTGGGGCCAACGTCCTGACTTTC.

This sequence joins TRBV30 and TRBJ2-7, with TRBD1 matching over 7 bases. There are 12 residues in the CDR3. Germline CDR1 and CDR2: GTSNPN and SVGIG (reference sequence). V lost 4 bases to trimming and J lost 2 bases; unmatched junction nucleotides: 2. CDR3 loop: CAWKTGTYEQYF. CDR3 bases: TGTGCCTGGAAGACAGGGACCTACGAGCAGTACTTC.

The rearrangement links TRBV14 to TRBJ2-5; D ambiguous. Germline V gene sequence: CDR1 SGHDN, CDR2 FVKESK. The CDR3 totals 12 residues. V was clipped by 0 bases and J by 5 bases, with 4 bases between them. CDR3 bases: TGTGCCAGCAGCCAAGATCCGGAGACCCAGTACTTC. This codes for CASSQDPETQYF.